This entry lists 27 T cell receptor beta chains sequenced from one sample in a study of T cells in Graves' hyperthyroidism and ophthalmopathy. RNA transcripts gave rise to amplified TCR beta CDR3 regions. The study used the HTBI primer set for a first-round RT-PCR of the TCR CDR3. MiXCR was run by TCRdb on the multiplex PCR reads, yielding one entry per CDR3 protein. Counted here are fewer than 650,000 distinct CDR3 sequences, around 43% occurring once; the ten biggest clones make up 35% to 50%. Sequencing was performed on peripheral blood or thyroid tissue (not recorded which). These TCRs come from an adult woman with Graves' disease, either hyperthyroidism or ophthalmopathy (not recorded which).

This clonotype was counted a few times. The gene calls are TRBV5-1 and TRBJ1-6; no definite D call. Germline-derived CDR1 and CDR2 are SGHRS and YFSETQ. V lost 0 bases to trimming and J lost 6 bases, with 16 bases between them. This CDR3 comprises 17 residues. CDR3 bases: TGCGCCAGCAGCTTGGCCGGAGGAGAACCCTTTAATTCACCCCTCCACTTT. It codes for CASSLAGGEPFNSPLHF.

This clonotype has just a few counts. The chain uses TRBV4-1 and TRBJ2-7; D not resolved. The CDR3 has 14 amino acids. Per the germline V gene, CDR1 is MGHRA and CDR2 is YSYEKL. V shed 2 bases and J shed 4 bases, with 12 bases lying between them. DNA of the CDR3: TGCGCCAGCAGCCAAACGGCTAGACCGTACGAGCAGTACTTC. It yields the protein CASSQTARPYEQYF.

A word on this clonotype: The junction and the germline gene differ at one end; a read error may be behind it. The chain combines TRBV7-9 with TRBJ2-7; 11 bases are a match to TRBD2. The CDR3 has 15 amino acids. CDR1 and CDR2 from the germline V gene are SEHNR and FQNEAQ (reference sequence). The CDR3 DNA follows: TGTGCCAGCAGCATAGCGGGAGGGCAGGCTTACGAGCAGTACTTC. Translation: CASSIAGGQAYEQYF.

For this clonotype: This may be a read error: a much more frequent sequence differs by one nucleotide. The chain couples TRBV7-2 to TRBJ2-7, with D hard to call. The CDR3 extends over 11 amino acids. Per germline, CDR1 SGHTA and CDR2 FQGNSA. With 3 bases removed from V and 5 bases from J, the gap between germline ends came to 5 bases. CDR3 in DNA: TGTGCCAGCAGCTTGGTGGACGAGCAGTACTTC. Protein: CASSLVDEQYF. The full variable domain, its missing parts supplied by reference TRBV7-2 and TRBJ2-7, is GAGVSQSPSNKVTEKGKDVELRCDPISGHTALYWYRQSLGQGLEFLIYFQGNSAPDKSGLPSDRFSAERTGGSVSTLTIQRTQQEDSAVYLCASSLVDEQYFGPGTRLTVT.

This clonotype was seen at least ten times. The gene calls are TRBV7-9 and TRBJ2-7; TRBD1 or TRBD2 may be the D gene (5 bases each). Germline loops: CDR1 SEHNR, CDR2 FQNEAQ (reference sequence). The CDR3 is made up of 15 amino acids. V lost 5 bases to trimming and J lost 0 bases, with 14 bases between them. CDR3 residues: CASSKTGTVSYEQYF. The CDR3 DNA sequence: TGTGCCAGCAGCAAAACCGGGACCGTCTCCTACGAGCAGTACTTC.

This clonotype showed up many times. V and J are TRBV7-9 and TRBJ1-5; 11 nucleotides agree with TRBD1. The CDR3 length is 15 residues. V lost 4 bases and J lost 4; bases outside the gene matches: 3. Germline V gene lookup returns CDR1 SEHNR and CDR2 FQNEAQ (reference sequence). CDR3 in DNA: TGTGCCAGCAGCTACGGGACAGGGGGGAATCAGCCCCAGCATTTT. Translated: CASSYGTGGNQPQHF.

This clonotype was seen at least ten times. V gene TRBV10-3 combines with J gene TRBJ2-5, with D unresolved. Trimming shortened V by 0 bases and J by 5 bases, and 4 bases separated the two germline ends. CDR3 length equals 12 residues. The germline CDR1 and CDR2 sequences are ENHRY and SYGVKD. The DNA of the CDR3 is TGTGCCATCAGTGAGTCGGCTGAGACCCAGTACTTC. It is translated as CAISESAETQYF.

The V and J genes are TRBV20-1 and TRBJ2-3; 13 nucleotides line up with TRBD2. Germline V gene lookup returns CDR1 DFQATT and CDR2 SNEGSKA (reference sequence). The length of the CDR3 is 17 residues. With V trimmed by 6 bases and J by 3 bases, 12 bases remained unmatched. The CDR3 protein is CSAITSGRASGTDTQYF. The DNA for the CDR3 is TGCAGTGCCATAACTAGCGGGAGGGCGTCAGGAACAGATACGCAGTATTTT.

This sequence joins TRBV7-2 and TRBJ1-4, with a possible D match to TRBD1 (5 bases). Germline loops: CDR1 SGHTA, CDR2 FQGNSA. The CDR3 spans 13 residues. The ends were cut back, 2 bases at V and 8 bases at J, with 9 bases in the middle. The CDR3 bases are TGTGCCAGCAGCTTATACGGGGCAGAAAAACTGTTTTTT. It translates to CASSLYGAEKLFF.

With respect to this clonotype: One end of the junction varies from germline; a read error may be responsible. The chain has TRBV15 and TRBJ2-5; 9 bases line up with TRBD1. The CDR3 loop spans 17 amino acids. The germline CDR1 and CDR2 sequences are LNHNV and YYDKDF (reference sequence). Here the CDR3 DNA reads TGTGCCACCAGCAGAGAACGACAGGGGGAGAAGGAAGAGGCCCAGTACTTC. Encoded protein: CATSRERQGEKEEAQYF.

This clonotype occurred a few times. The chain couples TRBV20-1 to TRBJ2-7, with TRBD1 matching 11 bases. J gave up 6 bases and V 3 bases, and 10 bases lay outside the gene matches. The length of the CDR3 is 15 residues. The germline CDR1 and CDR2 sequences are DFQATT and SNEGSKA (reference sequence). Here the CDR3 reads CSASPTGTGGSEQYF. The CDR3 DNA reads TGCAGTGCTAGCCCCACCGGGACAGGGGGGTCCGAGCAGTACTTC.

This clonotype was detected only a few times. The rearrangement joins TRBV2 to TRBJ1-6, with 8 bases fitting TRBD1. J was trimmed by 10 bases and V by 6 bases; bases with no gene match: 5. CDR1 is SNHLY, CDR2 FYNNEI, per germline. This CDR3 has 13 amino acids. The CDR3 DNA is TGTGCCAGCAGGGACAGGGCGGCGTCACCCCTCCACTTT. It is translated as CASRDRAASPLHF.

In this sample, this clonotype turned up many times. V is TRBV12-3 or TRBV12-4 and J is TRBJ2-7; 8 bases fit TRBD1. The CDR3 is made up of 14 amino acids. The V gene end was trimmed by 3 bases and the J gene end by 3 bases; junction bases not matched to a gene: 4. The DNA of the CDR3 is TGTGCCAGCAGTTTTCGGGACAGGCTCTACGAGCAGTACTTC. Translation gives CASSFRDRLYEQYF.

CDR3 in DNA: TGTGCCAGCAGTGAATCTGGGAGAGCCTACGAGCAGTACTTC. Protein: CASSESGRAYEQYF. The chain combines TRBV12-3 or TRBV12-4 with TRBJ2-7, with D maybe TRBD2 (5 bases). The CDR3 spans 14 residues. Trimming removed 5 bases at V and 2 bases at J, with 13 bases between.

This clonotype was counted between two and nine times. This chain links TRBV7-2 with TRBJ1-6; D is ambiguous. Trimming cost V 4 bases and J 1 base, with 8 bases left between them. This CDR3 spans 15 amino acids. The germline gives CDR1 SGHTA, CDR2 FQGNSA. The DNA of the CDR3 is TGTGCCAGCAGCTCCACAAGTTCCTATAATTCACCCCTCCACTTT. Translating it yields CASSSTSSYNSPLHF.

The chain couples TRBV29-1 to TRBJ2-2; TRBD2 matches 9 bases. The CDR3 contains 14 residues. Germline-derived CDR1 and CDR2 are SQVTM and ANQGSEA. J was trimmed by 4 bases and V by 5 bases; bases with no gene match: 5. For the CDR3, the DNA is TGCAGCGTTAGGCTAGCGGGACGCACCGGGGAGCTGTTTTTT. Translation gives CSVRLAGRTGELFF.

The chain employs TRBV25-1 and TRBJ2-7, with 7 bases that match TRBD2. The CDR3 is 17 residues long. The V segment lost 5 bases and the J segment 0 bases; nucleotides outside the gene matches: 13. In germline, CDR1 is MGHDK, CDR2 SYGVNS. This CDR3 reads CASSLPGGGTSSYEQYF. CDR3 sequence (DNA): TGTGCCAGCAGTTTACCGGGAGGCGGGACGAGCTCCTACGAGCAGTACTTC.

This sequence joins TRBV20-1 and TRBJ1-6, with 8 bases lining up with TRBD1. CDR3 length: 16 amino acids. V lost 2 bases, J lost 7 bases, and 10 bases stayed unmatched. The germline gives CDR1 DFQATT, CDR2 SNEGSKA (reference sequence). CDR3 bases: TGCAGTGCTAGATCATTCCGGGACAGGCAGAATTCACCCCTCCACTTT. This sequence encodes CSARSFRDRQNSPLHF.

There are a few counts of this clonotype. The chain couples TRBV29-1 to TRBJ1-2; tentative D call: TRBD1 (6 bases). Germline CDR1 SQVTM, CDR2 ANQGSEA. The V gene lost 0 bases and the J gene lost 1 base, with 9 bases spanning the gap. CDR3 length equals 14 residues. CDR3 nucleotides: TGCAGCGTTGAAGATACAGGGCGTAACTATGGCTACACCTTC. Amino acid sequence: CSVEDTGRNYGYTF.

Many counts were recorded for this clonotype. The chain joins TRBV27 to TRBJ2-5; the D gene is possibly TRBD2 (6 bases). Germline V CDR1 and CDR2: MNHEY, SMNVEV (reference sequence). The CDR3 has 14 residues. Trimming took off 5 bases at V and 5 bases at J, with 15 bases between the two ends. The CDR3 DNA sequence: TGTGCCAGCAGTCCCCCGGGAGTTTTCGAGACCCAGTACTTC. It yields the protein CASSPPGVFETQYF.

The chain is built from TRBV20-1 and TRBJ1-1, with D uncertain. The CDR3 length is 15 residues. The V end lost 1 base, the J end lost 1 base, and 13 bases lay between the germline ends. Germline V gives CDR1 DFQATT, CDR2 SNEGSKA (reference sequence). The CDR3 coding sequence is TGCAGTGCTAGAGCCCGGGCAGTCTGGAACACTGAAGCTTTCTTT. The encoded protein is CSARARAVWNTEAFF.

This clonotype was found a few times. For the CDR3, the DNA is TGTGCCAGCAGTTTATATGGGACAGGGAATTCACCCCTCCACTTT. Its translation: CASSLYGTGNSPLHF. The V call is TRBV28, the J call TRBJ1-6; 9 positions match TRBD1. Germline trimming cut 1 base from V and 7 bases from J; bases unmatched to any gene: 2. CDR3 length: 15 residues. Germline CDR1 is MDHEN and CDR2 is SYDVKM. Full variable domain (rest looked up from reference TRBV28 and TRBJ1-6): DVKVTQSSRYLVKRTGEKVFLECVQDMDHENMFWYRQDPGLGLRLIYFSYDVKMKEKGDIPEGYSVSREKKERFSLILESASTNQTSMYLCASSLYGTGNSPLHFGNGTRLTVT.

The rearrangement links TRBV14 to TRBJ1-4; D gene uncertain. V lost 4 bases and J 8 bases, leaving 14 bases between the germline ends. Germline V gives CDR1 SGHDN, CDR2 FVKESK. The CDR3 loop spans 14 amino acids. CDR3 sequence: CASSRPGIREKLFF. In DNA form, the CDR3 reads TGTGCCAGCAGCCGCCCCGGGATTCGAGAAAAACTGTTTTTT.

This clonotype occurred many times. The chain recombines TRBV5-5 with TRBJ2-5; weak D call: TRBD1 (6 bases). CDR3 length equals 15 residues. Germline-derived CDR1 and CDR2 are SGHKS and YYEKEE (reference sequence). V was shortened by 4 bases and J by 0 bases, with 13 bases between the two germline ends. This CDR3 reads CASSVRDTDQETQYF. For the CDR3, the DNA is TGTGCCAGCAGCGTCCGGGACACCGACCAAGAGACCCAGTACTTC.

The V call is TRBV18, the J call TRBJ2-6; no definite D call. Trimming removed 1 base at V and 0 bases at J, with 4 bases between. This CDR3 is built from 15 residues. The V gene's germline CDR1 is KGHSH and CDR2 LQKENI. CDR3 nucleotide sequence: TGTGCCAGCTCACCACAGACCTCTGGGGCCAACGTCCTGACTTTC. Residues: CASSPQTSGANVLTF.

This clonotype was detected ten times or more. V usage is TRBV6-5 and J usage is TRBJ2-5; either TRBD1 or TRBD2 may supply D (5 bases each). Trimming shortened V by 8 bases and J by 5 bases, and 21 bases separated the two germline ends. Germline V CDR1 and CDR2: MNHEY, SVGAGI. There are 15 residues in the CDR3. The CDR3 DNA reads as TGTGCCAGCGGTGGAACAGGCCATTGGGGGGAGACCCAGTACTTC. Amino acid sequence: CASGGTGHWGETQYF.

The gene calls are TRBV7-2 and TRBJ1-5, with TRBD1 matching 10 bases. This CDR3 region has 16 residues. Unmatched junction bases numbered 9, after V lost 3 bases and J lost 7 bases. Germline V lookup: CDR1 SGHTA, CDR2 FQGNSA. The CDR3 protein is CASSFQGQGLGQPQHF. CDR3 coding DNA: TGTGCCAGCAGCTTCCAGGGACAGGGGCTCGGACAGCCCCAGCATTTT.